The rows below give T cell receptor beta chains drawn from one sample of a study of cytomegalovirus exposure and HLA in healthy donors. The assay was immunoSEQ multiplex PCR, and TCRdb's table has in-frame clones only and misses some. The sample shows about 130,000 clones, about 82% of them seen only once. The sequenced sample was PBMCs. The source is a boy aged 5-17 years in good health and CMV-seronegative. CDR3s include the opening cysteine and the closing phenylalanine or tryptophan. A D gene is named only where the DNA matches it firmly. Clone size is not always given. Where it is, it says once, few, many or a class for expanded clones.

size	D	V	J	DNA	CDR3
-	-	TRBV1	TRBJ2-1	TGCACCAACCCACCGACAGGGAGAAACAATGAGCAGTTCTTC	CTNPPTGRNNEQFF
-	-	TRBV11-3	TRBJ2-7	TGTGCCAGCAACGGGGACTTGGCCGAGCAGTACTTC	CASNGDLAEQYF
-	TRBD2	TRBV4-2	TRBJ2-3	TGTGCCAGCAGCCAACTGCGGGAGAGCACAGATACGCAGTATTTT	CASSQLRESTDTQYF
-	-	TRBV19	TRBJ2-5	TGTGCCAGTATTGGCGGGAATGGGACCCAGTACTTC	CASIGGNGTQYF
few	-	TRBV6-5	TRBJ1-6	TGTGCCAGCAGGTCGGCGGAGGATTCACCCCTCCACTTT	CASRSAEDSPLHF
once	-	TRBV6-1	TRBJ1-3	TGTGCCAGCAGTGAAGCCCGCGGGGGACTTTTGGGAAACACCATATATTTT	CASSEARGGLLGNTIYF
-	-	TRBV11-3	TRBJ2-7	TGTGCCAGCAGCTTATTTGGCCAGGGTTTAGGCGAGCAGTACTTC	CASSLFGQGLGEQYF
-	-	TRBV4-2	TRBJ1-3	TGTGCCAGCAGCCAAGATAACCGAGAGTCCGGAAACACCATATATTTT	CASSQDNRESGNTIYF
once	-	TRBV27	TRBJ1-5	TGTGCCAGCAGTTTAGGTCAAGGGCGGGCTCAGCCCCAGCATTTT	CASSLGQGRAQPQHF
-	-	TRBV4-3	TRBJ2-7	TGCGCCAGCAGCCGATACCCCGGGATAATTTGCGAGCAGTACTTC	CASSRYPGIICEQYF
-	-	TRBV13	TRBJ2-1	TGTGCCAGCAGTCCAACCGTTCGGGACATGGCCTACAATGAGCAGTTCTTC	CASSPTVRDMAYNEQFF
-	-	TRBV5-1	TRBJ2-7	TGCGCCAGCAGCCGACAGTCCAGCTCCTACGAGCAGTACTTC	CASSRQSSSYEQYF
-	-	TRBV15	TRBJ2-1	TGTGCCACCAGCAGAGATCCCCAGGGCCGCAACTCCTACAATGAGCAGTTCTTC	CATSRDPQGRNSYNEQFF
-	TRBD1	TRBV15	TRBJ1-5	TGTGCCACCAGCTACCAGGACAGGGTTTTAGGTCAGCCCCAGCATTTT	CATSYQDRVLGQPQHF
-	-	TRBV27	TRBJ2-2	TGTGCCAGCAGTTTATCTTATACCGGGACAAGAGGCGGGGAGCTGTTTTTT	CASSLSYTGTRGGELFF
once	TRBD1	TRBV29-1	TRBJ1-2	TGCAGCGTTGACCCGAGGGGGCTGGGCTATGGCTACACCTTC	CSVDPRGLGYGYTF
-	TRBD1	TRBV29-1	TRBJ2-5	TGCAGCGTTAGACAGGGGGGGGGAGAGACCCAGTACTTC	CSVRQGGGETQYF
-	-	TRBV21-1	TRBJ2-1	TGTGCCAGCAGCACTGGGACAGGGCATGAGCAGTTCTTC	CASSTGTGHEQFF
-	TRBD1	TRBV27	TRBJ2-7	TGTGCCAGCAGTCCTTTCCCAGGGGGCGCCGAGCAGTACTTC	CASSPFPGGAEQYF
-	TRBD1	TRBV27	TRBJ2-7	TGTGCCAGCAGTTTGGCAGGGGGCGGCTACGAGCAGTACTTC	CASSLAGGGYEQYF
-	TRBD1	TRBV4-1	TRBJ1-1	TGCGCCAGCAGTCGACAGGGTCTCTCTCTAGTGAACACTGAAGCTTTCTTT	CASSRQGLSLVNTEAFF
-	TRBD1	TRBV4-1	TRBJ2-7	TGCGCCAGCAGCCAAGATCAAGGGGGCCGGGAGCAGTACTTC	CASSQDQGGREQYF
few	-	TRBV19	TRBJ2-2	TGTGCCAGTAGTATATCCCTCTCAGGGTACCGGGAGCTGTTTTTT	CASSISLSGYRELFF
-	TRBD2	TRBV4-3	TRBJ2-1	TGCGCCAGCAGCCAAGGGACTAGCGGTTACAATGAGCAGTTCTTC	CASSQGTSGYNEQFF
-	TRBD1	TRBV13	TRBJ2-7	TGTGCCAGCAGCGCAGCCCCGGGACAGGGATGGCGCGAGCAGTACTTC	CASSAAPGQGWREQYF
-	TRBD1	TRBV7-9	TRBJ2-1	TGTGCCAGCAGCCCCGAGGGGACAGGGGGGGGCGATGAGCAGTTCTTC	CASSPEGTGGGDEQFF
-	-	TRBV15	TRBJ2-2	TGTGCCACCAGCAGAGTCGTGAGCGGGGAGCTGTTTTTT	CATSRVVSGELFF
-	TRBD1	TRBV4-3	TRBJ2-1	TGCGCCAGCAGCCAGGACAGGGCCAATGAGCAGTTCTTC	CASSQDRANEQFF
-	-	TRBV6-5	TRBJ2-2	TGTGCCAGCAGTTACCTCCCGGCGACACCCGGGGAGCTGTTTTTT	CASSYLPATPGELFF
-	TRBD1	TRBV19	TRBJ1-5	TGTGCCAGTAGCCGATCGCCGGGACAGGGGGTAGGCAATCAGCCCCAGCATTTT	CASSRSPGQGVGNQPQHF
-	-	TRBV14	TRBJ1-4	TGTGCCAGCAGCCCGCGAAGAAATGAAAAACTGTTTTTT	CASSPRRNEKLFF
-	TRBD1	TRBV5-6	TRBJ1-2	TGTGCCAGCAGCTGGGGGGGGGACAGGGCCTATGGCTACACCTTC	CASSWGGDRAYGYTF
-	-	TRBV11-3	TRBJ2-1	TGTGCCAGCAGCTTATCTGCTAACAATGAGCAGTTCTTC	CASSLSANNEQFF
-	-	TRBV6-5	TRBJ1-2	TGTGCCAGCAACCGGGGGGCCGGAGCTAACTATGGCTACACCTTC	CASNRGAGANYGYTF
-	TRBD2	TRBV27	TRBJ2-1	TGTGCCAGCAGTCCCCCCGGGACTAGCGGTAATGAGCAGTTCTTC	CASSPPGTSGNEQFF
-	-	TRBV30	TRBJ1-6	TGTGCCTGGATGGCCCTACAGGTTTATAATTCACCCCTCCACTTT	CAWMALQVYNSPLHF
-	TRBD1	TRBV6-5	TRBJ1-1	TGTGCCAGCAGTCAACAAGGGACAGGGAAAACTGAAGCTTTCTTT	CASSQQGTGKTEAFF
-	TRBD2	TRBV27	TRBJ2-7	TGTGCCAGCAGTTCTAGCGGGAGGGGGGCCTACGAGCAGTACTTC	CASSSSGRGAYEQYF
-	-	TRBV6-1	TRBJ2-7	TGTGCCAGCAGTGAAGCGGAACAGGAAGTCCCAATCTACGAGCAGTACTTC	CASSEAEQEVPIYEQYF
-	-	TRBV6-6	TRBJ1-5	TGTGCCAGCAGTTACGCAGGGAGGGGCAATCAGCCCCAGCATTTT	CASSYAGRGNQPQHF
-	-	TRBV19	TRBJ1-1	TGTGCCACTATGTATACAGGGGAAGCTTTCTTT	CATMYTGEAFF
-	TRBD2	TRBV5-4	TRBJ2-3	TGTGCCAGCAGCTTGGACCTAGCGGGGGGAGATACGCAGTATTTT	CASSLDLAGGDTQYF
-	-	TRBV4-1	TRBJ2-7	TGCGCCAGCAGCGGCCAGATCAGGGGCGAGCAGTACTTC	CASSGQIRGEQYF
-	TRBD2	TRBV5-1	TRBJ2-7	TGCGCCAGCAGCTTGTTAGGACTAGTTTACTACGAGCAGTACTTC	CASSLLGLVYYEQYF
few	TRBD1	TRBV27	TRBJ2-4	TGTGCCAGCAGCCTTTCAGGGGGCTTAGCCAAAAACATTCAGTACTTC	CASSLSGGLAKNIQYF
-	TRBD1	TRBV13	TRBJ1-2	TGTGCCAGCAGCCCCACACGCACCCGGGACAGGGGGGGACTCACCTTC	CASSPTRTRDRGGLTF
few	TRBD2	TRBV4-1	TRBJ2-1	TGCGCCAGCAGCTACGTATCTAGCGGGTACAATGAGCAGTTCTTC	CASSYVSSGYNEQFF
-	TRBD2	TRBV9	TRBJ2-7	TGTGCCAGCAGCGTAGAGGCTAGCGGGGCCCCGGTGCAGTACTTC	CASSVEASGAPVQYF
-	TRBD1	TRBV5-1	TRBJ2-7	TGCGCCAGCAGCCGAGGACAGGGCGAAACCTACGAGCAGTACTTC	CASSRGQGETYEQYF
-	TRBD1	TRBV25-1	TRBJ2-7	TGTGCCAGCAGCGGGTGGGACAGCCAGTACTTC	CASSGWDSQYF
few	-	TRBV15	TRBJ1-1	TGTGCCACCAGCCCGACAAGAATGAACACTGAAGCTTTCTTT	CATSPTRMNTEAFF
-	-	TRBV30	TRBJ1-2	TGTGCCTGGAGTGTACGGGGAGCTAACTATGGCTACACCTTC	CAWSVRGANYGYTF
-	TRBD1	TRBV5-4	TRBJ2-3	TGTGCCAGCAGCTTTTGGGACAGGCTCACAGATACGCAGTATTTT	CASSFWDRLTDTQYF